One T cell receptor beta chain is described in this entry. Its specificity is not known. These data are taken from a study of T cell responses to AZD1222 COVID-19 vaccine. Findings of the study overall: Only a handful of AZD1222 recipients tested seropositive at baseline.

There are 15 residues in the CDR3. Germline V CDR1 and CDR2: PRHDT, FYEKMQ (reference sequence). V lost 3 bases and J lost 6, with 17 bases in between. The protocol was immunoSEQ multiplex PCR, while the TCRdb copy is restricted to in-frame clones and leaves out a portion. Of roughly 130,000 clones listed, 70% to 90% are singletons. The V call is TRBV13, the J call TRBJ1-2; D might be TRBD1 (5 bases). The TCR originated in an adult in good health. The sequencing used peripheral blood, collected on day 0 of AZD1222 vaccination. In nucleotides, the CDR3 is TGTGCCAGCAGCTTCTACCTCTTTGGGGGGGATGGCTACACCTTC. It encodes CASSFYLFGGDGYTF. Complete variable domain (other parts from reference TRBV13 and TRBJ1-2): AAGVIQSPRHLIKEKRETATLKCYPIPRHDTVYWYQQGPGQDPQFLISFYEKMQSDKGSIPDRFSAQQFSDYHSELNMSSLELGDSALYFCASSFYLFGGDGYTFGSGTRLTVV.